The 32 T cell receptor beta chains reported below all come from one sample, sequenced in a study of technical replicates of blood from a few donors. Measured with immunoSEQ multiplex PCR; TCRdb has only the in-frame clones, and not every one. The sample records some 91,000 clones, around 95% being singletons. The sequencing input was T cells isolated from PBMCs. The receptors shown here come from a human donor in good health.

The V call is TRBV5-6, the J call TRBJ1-5; TRBD1 is a possible D gene (5 bases). The CDR3 sequence is 14 residues long. Germline CDR1 and CDR2: SGHDT and YYEEEE. The V and J ends lost 3 bases and 2 bases respectively, with 9 bases between them. The CDR3 DNA follows: TGTGCCAGCAGCTCCGTCAGGGGCAATCAGCCCCAGCATTTT. It codes for CASSSVRGNQPQHF.

Here the CDR3 reads CASPAGANVLTF. CDR3 nucleotide sequence: TGTGCCAGTCCCGCTGGGGCCAACGTCCTGACTTTC. This sequence joins TRBV11-2 and TRBJ2-6; D remains ambiguous. Germline CDR1 SGHAT, CDR2 FQNNGV. CDR3 length equals 12 residues. Between the trimmed V and J ends, which lost 9 bases and 2 bases, there was a span of 5 bases.

The chain combines TRBV5-4 with TRBJ2-2; D is perhaps TRBD1 (6 bases). This CDR3 comprises 16 residues. Germline CDR1 and CDR2: SGHNT and YYREEE (reference sequence). Trimming took 0 bases from V and 0 from J, leaving 9 bases between them. In nucleotides, the CDR3 is TGTGCCAGCAGCTTGGCCGGGACAACGAACACCGGGGAGCTGTTTTTT. This codes for CASSLAGTTNTGELFF.

V is TRBV25-1 and J is TRBJ1-3; D not certain. Germline V gives CDR1 MGHDK, CDR2 SYGVNS. The V and J ends lost 7 bases and 4 bases respectively, with 5 bases between them. The CDR3 length is 11 residues. This chain's CDR3 is CASKQGNTIYF. The CDR3 DNA is TGTGCCAGCAAACAAGGAAACACCATATATTTT. The full variable domain, its missing parts supplied by reference TRBV25-1 and TRBJ1-3, is EADIYQTPRYLVIGTGKKITLECSQTMGHDKMYWYQQDPGMELHLIHYSYGVNSTEKGDLSSESTVSRIRTEHFPLTLESARPSHTSQYLCASKQGNTIYFGEGSWLTVV.

The CDR3 DNA follows: TGTGCCATCAGTGAGTCCAGGGGGCAGTACGAGCAGTACTTC. It codes for CAISESRGQYEQYF. V and J are TRBV10-3 and TRBJ2-7; 8 positions match TRBD1. The CDR3 has 14 amino acids. V was pared by 0 bases and J by 4 bases, with 2 bases of the junction left unmatched. The germline V gene has CDR1 ENHRY and CDR2 SYGVKD.

J is TRBJ2-3 and V is TRBV5-6; D unclear. Trimming took off 2 bases at V and 7 bases at J, with 5 bases between the two ends. The CDR3 sequence is 11 residues long. Germline loops: CDR1 SGHDT, CDR2 YYEEEE. CDR3 coding DNA: TGTGCCAGCAGCTTTTCATATACGCAGTATTTT. This codes for CASSFSYTQYF.

V usage is TRBV7-8 and J usage is TRBJ1-1, with a possible D match to TRBD1 (6 bases). Trimming shortened V by 5 bases and J by 7 bases, and 11 bases separated the two germline ends. The germline gives CDR1 SGHVS, CDR2 FQNEAQ. This CDR3 has 12 amino acids. CDR3 amino acids: CASSNGQYEAFF. CDR3 DNA: TGTGCCAGCAGCAACGGACAGTATGAAGCTTTCTTT. The whole variable domain, filled in from reference TRBV7-8 and TRBJ1-1, reads GAGVSQSPRYKVAKRGQDVALRCDPISGHVSLFWYQQALGQGPEFLTYFQNEAQLDKSGLPSDRFFAERPEGSVSTLKIQRTQQEDSAVYLCASSNGQYEAFFGQGTRLTVV.

V and J are TRBV25-1 and TRBJ1-1; D remains ambiguous. V lost 0 bases to trimming and J lost 1 base, with 6 bases between them. CDR3 length equals 14 residues. Germline CDR1 MGHDK, CDR2 SYGVNS. CDR3 sequence: CASSEYGQNTEAFF. DNA of the CDR3: TGTGCCAGCAGTGAATATGGCCAGAACACTGAAGCTTTCTTT. The complete variable domain, with remaining parts taken from reference TRBV25-1 and TRBJ1-1, reads EADIYQTPRYLVIGTGKKITLECSQTMGHDKMYWYQQDPGMELHLIHYSYGVNSTEKGDLSSESTVSRIRTEHFPLTLESARPSHTSQYLCASSEYGQNTEAFFGQGTRLTVV.

The chain couples TRBV4-2 to TRBJ2-1, with 8 bases fitting TRBD2. The germline gives CDR1 LGHNA, CDR2 YNFKEQ. This CDR3 contains 18 residues. Trimming removed 3 bases from V and 0 bases from J; junction bases left unmatched: 10. CDR3 sequence reads: CASSHEGTGTSSYNEQFF. The DNA of the CDR3 is TGTGCCAGCAGCCATGAGGGGACCGGGACTAGCTCCTACAATGAGCAGTTCTTC.

The chain is built from TRBV15 and TRBJ2-7; D is unclear. CDR3 length: 13 residues. V dropped 1 base and J dropped 6 bases, with 10 bases sitting between them. The germline CDR1 and CDR2 sequences are LNHNV and YYDKDF (reference sequence). CDR3 in DNA: TGTGCCACCAGCAGAGGACCCGGCGGCGAGCAGTACTTC. Translated: CATSRGPGGEQYF.

The V and J genes are TRBV11-3 and TRBJ1-2; D is unclear. CDR1 is SGHNT and CDR2 is YENEEA in the germline V gene. The CDR3 is 14 residues long. Between the trimmed V and J ends, which lost 5 bases and 2 bases, there was a span of 12 bases. Written as DNA, the CDR3 is TGTGCCAGCAGCCCAGAGTGGGCAAACTATGGCTACACCTTC. Its translation: CASSPEWANYGYTF.

This clone was picked up one time. V gene TRBV4-1 combines with J gene TRBJ2-1; 11 bases fit TRBD2. V lost 2 bases and J lost 1; bases outside the gene matches: 13. Per germline, CDR1 MGHRA and CDR2 YSYEKL. This CDR3 is built from 20 residues. CDR3 sequence reads: CASSQYQTSGIRISYNEQFF. The DNA for the CDR3 is TGCGCCAGCAGCCAATACCAGACTAGCGGGATAAGAATTTCCTACAATGAGCAGTTCTTC.

The DNA for the CDR3 is TGCGCCAGCAGCGACAGGGGGCTGTGGACTGAAGCTTTCTTT. It specifies CASSDRGLWTEAFF. The rearrangement joins TRBV5-1 to TRBJ1-1; 10 bases line up with TRBD1. V shed 4 bases and J 5 bases; nucleotides not matched to a gene: 5. The CDR3 has 14 residues. Germline V gene sequence: CDR1 SGHRS, CDR2 YFSETQ.

The rearrangement uses TRBV7-8 and TRBJ1-5; no reliable D call. Trimming left V 5 bases short and J 2 bases short, with 16 bases between. Germline lookup yields CDR1 SGHVS and CDR2 FQNEAQ. CDR3 length equals 16 residues. The CDR3 reads CASSPGWREGNQPQHF. The CDR3 DNA is TGTGCCAGCAGCCCCGGATGGCGGGAAGGCAATCAGCCCCAGCATTTT.

CDR3 DNA sequence: TGTGCCAGCACGTTCTCCTACGAGCAGTACTTC. Its protein product is CASTFSYEQYF. The chain has TRBV2 and TRBJ2-7; no reliable D call. V lost 7 bases and J lost 0, with 4 bases in between. The CDR3 contains 11 residues. The germline CDR1 and CDR2 sequences are SNHLY and FYNNEI.

The chain employs TRBV5-5 and TRBJ2-7; 10 nucleotides agree with TRBD1. This CDR3 region has 14 residues. Germline CDR1 reads SGHKS; CDR2 reads YYEKEE (reference sequence). J lost 2 bases, V lost 6 bases, and 5 bases had no gene match. The CDR3 region is CASTTGTGAYEQYF. The CDR3 DNA is TGTGCCAGCACAACCGGGACAGGGGCCTACGAGCAGTACTTC.

The CDR3 bases are TGCGCCAGCAGCCAAGATTGGACTCACTCCTACAATGAGCAGTTCTTC. Protein sequence: CASSQDWTHSYNEQFF. V and J are TRBV4-1 and TRBJ2-1, with a weak D call TRBD2 (5 bases). The germline V and J ends were trimmed by 0 bases and 0 bases, with 9 bases remaining between them. This CDR3 comprises 16 residues. Germline loops: CDR1 MGHRA, CDR2 YSYEKL.

The V gene is TRBV5-1, the J gene TRBJ2-7; TRBD2 agrees at 10 bases. The CDR3 totals 15 residues. CDR1 SGHRS and CDR2 YFSETQ come from the germline V gene. With 3 bases clipped from V and 5 bases from J, the junction kept 8 bases outside the gene matches. CDR3: CASSSLAGDGHEQYF. The CDR3 DNA sequence: TGCGCCAGCAGCTCGCTAGCGGGAGACGGCCACGAGCAGTACTTC.

The V call is TRBV7-8, the J call TRBJ1-5; tentatively, D is TRBD1 (6 bases). The CDR3 is made up of 16 amino acids. The V and J ends lost 4 bases and 3 bases respectively, with 16 bases between them. Germline CDR1 and CDR2: SGHVS and FQNEAQ. The CDR3 here is CASSSRRDTNNQPQHF. CDR3 coding DNA: TGTGCCAGCAGCTCACGTCGGGACACCAACAATCAGCCCCAGCATTTT.

The chain uses TRBV30 and TRBJ1-1, with D hard to call. The V and J ends lost 1 base and 1 base respectively, with 10 bases between them. CDR3 length: 14 residues. Germline loops: CDR1 GTSNPN, CDR2 SVGIG (reference sequence). CDR3 nucleotides: TGTGCCTGGAGTGATGAGGGCCCGAACACTGAAGCTTTCTTT. Residues: CAWSDEGPNTEAFF. Filled out from reference TRBV30 and TRBJ1-1, the complete variable domain reads SQTIHQWPATLVQPVGSPLSLECTVEGTSNPNLYWYRQAAGRGLQLLFYSVGIGQISSEVPQNLSASRPQDRQFILSSKKLLLSDSGFYLCAWSDEGPNTEAFFGQGTRLTVV.

This clone appeared a single time. The V gene is TRBV15, the J gene TRBJ1-4; D might be TRBD1 (6 bases). Looked up from germline, CDR1 is LNHNV and CDR2 is YYDKDF (reference sequence). The CDR3 length is 14 residues. The V gene lost 0 bases and the J gene lost 7 bases, with 9 bases spanning the gap. The CDR3: CATSRDRGAEKLFF. Here the CDR3 DNA reads TGTGCCACCAGCAGAGACCGGGGGGCTGAAAAACTGTTTTTT.

The V call is TRBV6-1, the J call TRBJ1-5; no firm D call. Germline V gene sequence: CDR1 MNHNS, CDR2 SASEGT. Trimming took 6 bases from V and 5 from J, leaving 11 bases between them. The CDR3 length is 13 residues. CDR3: CASSPSSDQPQHF. In DNA, the CDR3 is TGTGCCAGCAGCCCTTCCAGTGATCAGCCCCAGCATTTT.

The chain links TRBV5-8 to TRBJ1-3, with D possibly TRBD1 on 6 matching bases. The V end lost 7 bases, the J end lost 2 bases, and 10 bases lay between the germline ends. Germline V gene data show CDR1 as SGHTS and CDR2 as YDEGEE. The CDR3 consists of 13 residues. The chain's CDR3 is CASGTGPGNTIYF. The DNA of the CDR3 is TGTGCCAGCGGAACAGGGCCTGGAAACACCATATATTTT.

The rearrangement joins TRBV15 to TRBJ1-1; no firm D call. The length of the CDR3 is 15 residues. The germline V and J ends were trimmed by 4 bases and 1 base, with 13 bases remaining between them. Germline V lookup: CDR1 LNHNV, CDR2 YYDKDF (reference sequence). CDR3 bases: TGTGCCACCAGCAAGGAGGGCAGGTCGAACACTGAAGCTTTCTTT. Its translation is CATSKEGRSNTEAFF.

The chain carries TRBV6-5 and TRBJ1-2; D is undetermined. The CDR3 extends over 15 amino acids. V lost 4 bases, J lost 4 bases, and 16 bases lay in between. Germline loops: CDR1 MNHEY, CDR2 SVGAGI. CDR3 bases: TGTGCCAGCAGTTCTACGGGTGCTATGTTCTATGGCTACACCTTC. Translating it yields CASSSTGAMFYGYTF.

The rearrangement joins TRBV15 to TRBJ2-3; 8 positions match TRBD1. There are 15 residues in the CDR3. Germline-derived CDR1 and CDR2 are LNHNV and YYDKDF (reference sequence). V lost 6 bases and J lost 3; bases outside the gene matches: 8. DNA of the CDR3: TGTGCCACCAGTCAACTCAGGGGGCGAACAGATACGCAGTATTTT. This translates into CATSQLRGRTDTQYF.

The rearrangement joins TRBV10-2 to TRBJ2-7; TRBD1 might be the D (6 bases). Looked up from germline, CDR1 is WSHSY and CDR2 is SAAADI. This CDR3 is 15 amino acids long. V was clipped by 5 bases and J by 6 bases, with 20 bases between them. The CDR3 here is CASSNAAGQPGEQYF. CDR3 coding DNA: TGCGCCAGCAGTAATGCCGCTGGACAGCCTGGCGAGCAGTACTTC.

This rearrangement joins TRBV27 to TRBJ1-5; D perhaps matches TRBD1 (5 bases). This CDR3 is 13 amino acids long. CDR1 is MNHEY, CDR2 SMNVEV, per germline (reference sequence). Trimming pared 5 bases from V and 5 bases from J, leaving 10 bases between. The CDR3 spells CASSTWGDQPQHF. CDR3 bases: TGTGCCAGCAGTACGTGGGGCGATCAGCCCCAGCATTTT.

This rearrangement joins TRBV7-3 to TRBJ1-2; 7 bases are shared with TRBD1. The CDR3 covers 15 residues. Germline V gene lookup returns CDR1 SGHTA and CDR2 FQGTGA. J lost 3 bases, V lost 1 base, and 5 bases had no gene match. CDR3 bases: TGTGCCAGCAGCTTAAATCGGGACAGCCACTATGGCTACACCTTC. It translates to CASSLNRDSHYGYTF.

The chain is built from TRBV4-2 and TRBJ2-7; TRBD2 matches 9 bases. J lost 1 base, V lost 5 bases, and 6 bases had no gene match. CDR1 and CDR2 from the germline V gene are LGHNA and YNFKEQ. The CDR3 sequence is 15 residues long. CDR3 bases: TGTGCCAGCAGCAGCCCTAGCGGGACATCCTACGAGCAGTACTTC. Translated, it gives CASSSPSGTSYEQYF.

This clone was seen just once. The chain combines TRBV19 with TRBJ1-5; D gene unclear. The CDR3 has 14 residues. Trimming pared 8 bases from V and 7 bases from J, leaving 18 bases between. CDR1 and CDR2 from the germline V gene are LNHDA and SQIVND (reference sequence). For the CDR3, the DNA is TGTGCCAGTGCGACGACCCCGGGGAGGCAGCCCCAGCATTTT. This encodes CASATTPGRQPQHF. The full variable domain, rest sourced from reference TRBV19 and TRBJ1-5, is DGGITQSPKYLFRKEGQNVTLSCEQNLNHDAMYWYRQDPGQGLRLIYYSQIVNDFQKGDIAEGYSVSREKKESFPLTVTSAQKNPTAFYLCASATTPGRQPQHFGDGTRLSIL.

The chain links TRBV5-5 to TRBJ2-5, with 9 nucleotides matching TRBD2. Germline trimming cut 4 bases from V and 0 bases from J; bases unmatched to any gene: 10. CDR3 length: 17 residues. Germline assignment: CDR1 SGHKS and CDR2 YYEKEE (reference sequence). The CDR3 here is CASSTPTSGLYQETQYF. The CDR3 DNA sequence: TGTGCCAGCAGCACCCCCACTAGCGGGCTATACCAAGAGACCCAGTACTTC.